The 5 T cell receptor beta chains presented below share a single source sample, sequenced in a study of PD-1 blockade in classical Hodgkin lymphoma. Time point: cycle 4 day 1 (C4D1), after 6 weeks of nivolumab. After autologous stem cell transplantation all patients relapsed, and prior brentuximab vedotin exposure differed between cohorts. The method was immunoSEQ multiplex PCR; TCRdb's version includes in-frame clones alone and lacks a portion of them. The sample includes roughly 21,000 clones, around 79% of them seen just once. The source was peripheral blood mononuclear cells (PBMCs), collected before the fourth cycle of nivolumab. The receptors come from a human donor with classical Hodgkin lymphoma.

The V gene is TRBV9, the J gene TRBJ1-1; 7 nucleotides line up with TRBD1. After removal of 4 bases from V and 5 bases from J, the junction contained 8 bases not matched to a gene. This CDR3 has 14 amino acids. Germline values: CDR1 SGDLS, CDR2 YYNGEE. The CDR3 bases are TGTGCCAGCAGCAAGAAGGGGGCGCGGACTGAAGCTTTCTTT. As protein: CASSKKGARTEAFF. The variable domain in full, completed from reference TRBV9 and TRBJ1-1, reads DSGVTQTPKHLITATGQRVTLRCSPRSGDLSVYWYQQSLDQGLQFLIQYYNGEERAKGNILERFSAQQFPDLHSELNLSSLELGDSALYFCASSKKGARTEAFFGQGTRLTVV.

As DNA, the CDR3 is TGCGCCAGCAGCGAACAGGGACATAACACCGGGGAGCTGTTTTTT. Its protein is CASSEQGHNTGELFF. V is TRBV5-1 and J is TRBJ2-2; maybe TRBD1 (6 bases). Germline values: CDR1 SGHRS, CDR2 YFSETQ. The germline V and J ends were trimmed by 4 bases and 2 bases, with 12 bases remaining between them. The CDR3 extends over 15 amino acids.

This clone appeared once. The gene calls are TRBV11-3 and TRBJ2-1; D is possibly TRBD2 (6 bases). Trimming took 6 bases from V and 9 from J, leaving 12 bases between them. CDR3 length: 12 amino acids. Per germline, CDR1 SGHNT and CDR2 YENEEA. The CDR3 protein is CASSSTGSEQFF. The CDR3, as DNA: TGTGCCAGCAGTTCTACCGGGAGTGAGCAGTTCTTC. Using reference TRBV11-3 and TRBJ2-1 for the parts outside the CDR3, the full variable domain is EAGVVQSPRYKIIEKKQPVAFWCNPISGHNTLYWYLQNLGQGPELLIRYENEEAVDDSQLPKDRFSAERLKGVDSTLKIQPAELGDSAVYLCASSSTGSEQFFGPGTRLTVL.

This chain links TRBV30 with TRBJ1-2; 7 bases fit TRBD1. CDR1 and CDR2 (germline): GTSNPN, SVGIG (reference sequence). Unmatched junction bases numbered 19, after V lost 8 bases and J lost 4 bases. The CDR3 extends over 16 amino acids. The CDR3 DNA reads as TGTGCCCGTGGAGGGGGCTGGTACAGGGCCCGCTATGGCTACACCTTC. Translated, it gives CARGGGWYRARYGYTF.

The V and J genes are TRBV29-1 and TRBJ2-1; D tentatively fits TRBD1 or TRBD2 (7 bases each). The ends were cut back, 6 bases at V and 7 bases at J, with 13 bases in the middle. The CDR3 length is 12 residues. CDR1 and CDR2 from the germline V gene are SQVTM and ANQGSEA. The CDR3 loop reads CSVLRGGNEQFF. DNA of the CDR3: TGCAGCGTCCTCAGGGGGGGGAATGAGCAGTTCTTC.